Below, 10 T cell receptor beta chains from the same sample are listed, as sequenced in a study of cytotoxic CD8 clonotypes in ibrutinib-treated CLL. Sequencing used immunoSEQ multiplex PCR; TCRdb keeps in-frame clones, though not all of them. The sample contains about 140,000 clones, 60% to 85% of which appear only once. The sequencing here drew on PBMCs, taken after 12 months of ibrutinib treatment. The receptors originated from a human donor with chronic lymphocytic leukemia.

The chain has TRBV11-3 and TRBJ2-5; no clear D. V was pared by 0 bases and J by 1 base, with 12 bases between. Germline CDR1 and CDR2: SGHNT and YENEEA. This CDR3 is built from 16 residues. The CDR3 DNA sequence: TGTGCCAGCAGCTTAGACCCCTTAGTAGGCCAAGAGACCCAGTACTTC. It encodes CASSLDPLVGQETQYF.

The genes are TRBV18 and TRBJ2-1; D is unclear. CDR1 and CDR2 from the germline V gene are KGHSH and LQKENI. The CDR3 is 15 amino acids. Deletions cut 6 bases from V and 1 base from J, with 13 bases between. CDR3: CASSPIGTSYNEQFF. The CDR3, as DNA: TGTGCCAGCTCCCCAATCGGAACATCCTACAATGAGCAGTTCTTC.

The rearrangement links TRBV2 to TRBJ2-3; 7 bases are shared with TRBD1. With V trimmed by 5 bases and J by 2 bases, 7 bases remained unmatched. This CDR3 spans 15 amino acids. Germline CDR1 SNHLY, CDR2 FYNNEI. CDR3 bases: TGTGCCAGCAGTAAACGACAGGGATTCACAGATACGCAGTATTTT. Its translation: CASSKRQGFTDTQYF. Full variable domain (rest looked up from reference TRBV2 and TRBJ2-3): EPEVTQTPSHQVTQMGQEVILRCVPISNHLYFYWYRQILGQKVEFLVSFYNNEISEKSEIFDDQFSVERPDGSNFTLKIRSTKLEDSAMYFCASSKRQGFTDTQYFGPGTRLTVL.

This chain uses TRBV5-5 with TRBJ2-7; D may be TRBD1 or TRBD2 (6 bases each). V lost 4 bases and J lost 2, with 13 bases in between. CDR1 and CDR2 from the germline V gene are SGHKS and YYEKEE (reference sequence). The CDR3 has 14 residues. The CDR3 coding sequence is TGTGCCAGCAGCACTACGGGGGCCACCTACGAGCAGTACTTC. This gives the protein CASSTTGATYEQYF.

The V gene is TRBV4-3, the J gene TRBJ2-4; the match to TRBD2 covers 8 bases. CDR3 size: 19 residues. V lost 1 base, J lost 0 bases, and 11 bases stayed unmatched. The germline gives CDR1 LGHNA, CDR2 YSLEER. CDR3 nucleotide sequence: TGCGCCAGCAGCCAAGTAAGGACTAGCCTCCCGATAGCCAAAAACATTCAGTACTTC. This sequence encodes CASSQVRTSLPIAKNIQYF.

This clone was detected once. The V gene is TRBV7-9, the J gene TRBJ2-4; no reliable D call. CDR1 is SEHNR, CDR2 FQNEAQ, per germline (reference sequence). V lost 8 bases to trimming and J lost 2 bases, with 10 bases between them. The CDR3 is made up of 13 amino acids. The CDR3 nucleotides read TGTGCCAGCTTGGGCGAGACCAAAAACATTCAGTACTTC. Translating gives CASLGETKNIQYF.

This clone is a singleton in its sample. The chain employs TRBV28 and TRBJ1-5; perhaps TRBD1 as D (5 bases). V lost 9 bases, J lost 6 bases, and 9 bases lay in between. Germline V gives CDR1 MDHEN, CDR2 SYDVKM. This CDR3 region has 11 residues. The DNA of the CDR3 is TGTGCCAGTTGCAGGGTTCAGCCCCAGCATTTT. It specifies CASCRVQPQHF.

Concerning this clone itself: One end of the junction does not line up with germline, which may come from a read error. The chain has TRBV28 and TRBJ2-7, with D perhaps TRBD1 (6 bases). The CDR3 spans 11 residues. CDR1 is MDHEN and CDR2 is SYDVKM in the germline V gene. The DNA of the CDR3 is TGCACTGTGGACAGCAACTACGAGCAGTACTTC. It encodes CTVDSNYEQYF.

This clone is a singleton in its sample. The chain has TRBV5-6 and TRBJ2-1; D is perhaps TRBD1 (6 bases). The CDR3 has 15 residues. The V gene lost 0 bases and the J gene lost 6 bases, with 13 bases spanning the gap. Germline V gene data show CDR1 as SGHDT and CDR2 as YYEEEE. The CDR3 DNA is TGTGCCAGCAGCTTGGTGGAAGGGGGAAGCAATGAGCAGTTCTTC. This gives the protein CASSLVEGGSNEQFF. The full variable domain, in which reference TRBV5-6 and TRBJ2-1 provide the parts outside the CDR3, is DAGVTQSPTHLIKTRGQQVTLRCSPKSGHDTVSWYQQALGQGPQFIFQYYEEEERQRGNFPDRFSGHQFPNYSSELNVNALLLGDSALYLCASSLVEGGSNEQFFGPGTRLTVL.

This chain connects TRBV19 to TRBJ2-1; 12 nucleotides agree with TRBD2. Germline V gene data show CDR1 as LNHDA and CDR2 as SQIVND (reference sequence). Losses at the gene ends were 6 bases for V and 5 bases for J; bases not matched to a gene: 5. The CDR3 loop spans 15 amino acids. The chain's CDR3 is CASSILAGGNNEQFF. CDR3 nucleotide sequence: TGTGCCAGTAGCATACTAGCGGGGGGTAACAATGAGCAGTTCTTC.